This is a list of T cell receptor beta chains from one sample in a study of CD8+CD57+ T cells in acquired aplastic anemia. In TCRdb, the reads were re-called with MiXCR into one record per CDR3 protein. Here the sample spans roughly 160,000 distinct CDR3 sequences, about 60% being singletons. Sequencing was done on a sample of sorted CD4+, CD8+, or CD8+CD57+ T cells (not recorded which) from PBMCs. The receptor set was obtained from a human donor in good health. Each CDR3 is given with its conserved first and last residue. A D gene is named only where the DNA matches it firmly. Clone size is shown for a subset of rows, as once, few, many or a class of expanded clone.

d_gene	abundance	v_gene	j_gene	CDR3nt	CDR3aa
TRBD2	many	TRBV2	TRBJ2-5	TGTGCCAGCAGGGGGCTAGCGGAAGAGACCCAGTACTTC	CASRGLAEETQYF
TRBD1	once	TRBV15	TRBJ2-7	TGTGCCACCTCCCAGGGTGGGACAGGGACCTACGAGCAGTACTTC	CATSQGGTGTYEQYF
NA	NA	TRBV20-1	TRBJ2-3	TGCAGTGCTAGAGATGGGCCCCTGATGGATACGCAGTATTTT	CSARDGPLMDTQYF
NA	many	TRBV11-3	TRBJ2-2	TGTGCCAGCAGCTTAGAGGGGAACACCGGGGAGCTGTTTTTT	CASSLEGNTGELFF
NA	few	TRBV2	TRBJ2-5	TGTGCCAGCAGTGATCCCGGGGTGTCAGAAGAGACCCAGTACTTC	CASSDPGVSEETQYF
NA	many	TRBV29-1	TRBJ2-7	TGCAGCGTTGCGGCGGTTTCCCCCTACGAGCAGTACTTC	CSVAAVSPYEQYF
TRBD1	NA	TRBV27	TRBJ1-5	TGTGCCAGCAGTCCGCCGGACAGGGGGAACAATCAGCCCCAGCATTTT	CASSPPDRGNNQPQHF
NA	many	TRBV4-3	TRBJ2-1	TGCGCCAGCAGCCAAGACGAGTACCCATACAATGAGCAGTTCTTC	CASSQDEYPYNEQFF
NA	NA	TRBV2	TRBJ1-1	TGTGCCAGCAGACCCAGCAGAAACACTGAAGCTTTCTTT	CASRPSRNTEAFF
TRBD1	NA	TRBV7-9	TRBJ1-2	TGTGCCAGCAGCTCCGGACAGGGGGCGCATGGCTACACCTTC	CASSSGQGAHGYTF
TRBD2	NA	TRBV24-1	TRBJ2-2	TGTGACACCAGCGCCGGGACTAGAACGAACACAGGGGAGCTGTTTTTT	CDTSAGTRTNTGELFF
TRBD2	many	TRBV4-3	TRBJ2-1	TGCGCCAGCAGCCGAGCGGGAGGCACTGAGCAGTTCTTC	CASSRAGGTEQFF
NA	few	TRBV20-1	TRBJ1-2	TGCAGTGCTAGCAATCGGGGGGGGAACTATGGCTACACCTTC	CSASNRGGNYGYTF
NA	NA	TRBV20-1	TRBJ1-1	TGCAGTGCTAGAAGGCAGCCGAAGACTGAAGCTTTCTTT	CSARRQPKTEAFF
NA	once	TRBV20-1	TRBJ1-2	TGCAGTGTTCCATGGGCAGACTCTAACTATGGCTACACCTTC	CSVPWADSNYGYTF
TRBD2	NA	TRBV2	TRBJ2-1	TGTGCCAGTCCGGGACTAGCGATCCCCAATGAGCAGTTCTTC	CASPGLAIPNEQFF
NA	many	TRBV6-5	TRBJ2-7	TGTGCCAGCAAACCCCAGGAGGGGGCCTTATCCTTC	CASKPQEGALSF
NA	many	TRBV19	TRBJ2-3	TGTGCCAGTAGTTCATTCCCCGGCACAGATACGCAGTATTTT	CASSSFPGTDTQYF
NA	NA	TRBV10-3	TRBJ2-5	TGTGCCATCAGTGCCAGATTCGACGGGGCGGACGAGACCCAGTACTTC	CAISARFDGADETQYF
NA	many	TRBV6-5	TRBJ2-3	TGTGCCAGCAGGGTGCACAGCCGGGCAGATACGCAGTATTTT	CASRVHSRADTQYF
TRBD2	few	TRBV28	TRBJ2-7	TGTGCCAGCAGCCGACGGACTAGCGGGAGTCTCGAGCAGTACTTC	CASSRRTSGSLEQYF
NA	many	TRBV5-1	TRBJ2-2	TGCGCCAGCAGCCTCAGGGAAGAGGGCACCGGGGAGCTGTTTTTT	CASSLREEGTGELFF
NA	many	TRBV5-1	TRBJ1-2	TGCGCCAGCAGCCCGTCAGGCACAGAAGCTAACTATGGCTACACCTTC	CASSPSGTEANYGYTF
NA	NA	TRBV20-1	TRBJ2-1	TGCAGTGCTGATAAGACCAGTCGCCTTGAGCAGTTCTTC	CSADKTSRLEQFF
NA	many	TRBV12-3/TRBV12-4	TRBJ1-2	TGTGCCAGCAGTTTAGGGGCAGGGGTTTACTATGGCTACACCTTC	CASSLGAGVYYGYTF
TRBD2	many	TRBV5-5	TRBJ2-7	TGTGCCAGCAGCTGGGGACTAGCGGGAGACGAGCAGTACTTC	CASSWGLAGDEQYF
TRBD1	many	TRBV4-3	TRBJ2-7	TGCGCCAGCAGCCAAGATCGGGACAGGGCCTACGAGCAGTACTTC	CASSQDRDRAYEQYF
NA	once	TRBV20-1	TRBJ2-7	TGCAGTGCTAGTGGCCTCACCGTTTACGAGCAGTACTTC	CSASGLTVYEQYF
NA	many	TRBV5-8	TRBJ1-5	TGTGCCAGCAGCTATGACAACAATCAGCCCCAGCATTTT	CASSYDNNQPQHF
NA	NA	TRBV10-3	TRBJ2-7	TGTGCCGTTACCCACCGGACAGACTATTCGAGGGAGCAGTACTTC	CAVTHRTDYSREQYF
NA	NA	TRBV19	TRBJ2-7	TGTGCCAGTAGTATAAGTGTTAGCCGTTACGAGCAGTACTTC	CASSISVSRYEQYF
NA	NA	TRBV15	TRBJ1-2	TGTGCCACCAGCAGGGGAGGGAGGGGACTAGGAGGCTACACCTTC	CATSRGGRGLGGYTF
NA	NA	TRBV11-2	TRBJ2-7	TGTGCCAGCCGAGAGCGGAATGGCTACGAGCAGTACTTC	CASRERNGYEQYF
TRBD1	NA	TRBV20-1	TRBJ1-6	TGCAGTGCTAGACTGGGACAGGGGTTTTCACCCCTCCACTTT	CSARLGQGFSPLHF
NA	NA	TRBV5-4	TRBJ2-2	TGTGCCAGCAGCTTGCCTAGCGCGGAGCTGTTTTTT	CASSLPSAELFF
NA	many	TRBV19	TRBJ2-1	TGTGCCAGTAGTCCTAGTACGGGGTTTTATGAGCAGTTCTTC	CASSPSTGFYEQFF
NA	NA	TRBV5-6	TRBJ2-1	TGTGCCAGCAGCTCCTCCCAAGACCAAAACGAACACTACGAGCAGTTCTTC	CASSSSQDQNEHYEQFF
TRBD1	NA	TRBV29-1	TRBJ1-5	TGCAGCGTTGATGGGTGGACAGGAAGCAATCAGCCCCAGCATTTT	CSVDGWTGSNQPQHF
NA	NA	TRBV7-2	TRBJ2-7	TGTGCCAGCAGCTCAGTCCGGGACGGATACGAGCAGTACTTC	CASSSVRDGYEQYF
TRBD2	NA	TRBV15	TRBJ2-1	TGTGCCACCTCCAGAAGGTTAAGGCTAGCGGGAGAATACAATGAGCAGTTCTTC	CATSRRLRLAGEYNEQFF
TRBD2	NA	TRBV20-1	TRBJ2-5	TGCAGTACCTACCGGGGACTAGCGGGATCCCCGCAAGAGACCCAGTACTTC	CSTYRGLAGSPQETQYF